The entry below describes one TCR beta chain. The data are from a study of control samples from healthy donors and cancer patients. Sequencing used immunoSEQ multiplex PCR; TCRdb keeps in-frame clones, though not all of them. The top ten clones hold almost 1.5% of a sample with 170,000 or so clones, over 85% of them seen once. This CDR3 is 14 amino acids long. Germline V lookup: CDR1 SGHNT, CDR2 YYREEE (reference sequence). V gave up 4 bases and J gave up 7 bases; unmatched junction bases: 5. The sample comprised blood. This chain connects TRBV5-4 to TRBJ1-4, with 9 bases fitting TRBD1. This TCR was recovered from a man younger than 30 in good health. Here the CDR3 reads CASSLAGQGEKLFF. DNA of the CDR3: TGTGCCAGCAGCCTCGCGGGACAGGGTGAAAAACTGTTTTTT.